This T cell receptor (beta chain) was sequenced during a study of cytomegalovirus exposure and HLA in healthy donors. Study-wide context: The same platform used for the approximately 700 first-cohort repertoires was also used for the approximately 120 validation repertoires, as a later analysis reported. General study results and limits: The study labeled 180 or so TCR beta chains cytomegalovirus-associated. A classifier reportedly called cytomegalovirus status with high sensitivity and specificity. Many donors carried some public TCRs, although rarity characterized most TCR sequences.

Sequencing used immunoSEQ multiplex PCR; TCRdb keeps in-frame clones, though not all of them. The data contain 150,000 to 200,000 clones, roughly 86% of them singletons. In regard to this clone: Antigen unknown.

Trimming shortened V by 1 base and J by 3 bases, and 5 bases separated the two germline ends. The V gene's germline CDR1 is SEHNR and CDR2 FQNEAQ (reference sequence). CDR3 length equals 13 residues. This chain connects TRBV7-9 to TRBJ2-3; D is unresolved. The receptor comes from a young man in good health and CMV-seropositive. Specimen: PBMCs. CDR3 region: CASSLEGTDTQYF. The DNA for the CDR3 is TGTGCCAGCAGCTTAGAGGGTACAGATACGCAGTATTTT.